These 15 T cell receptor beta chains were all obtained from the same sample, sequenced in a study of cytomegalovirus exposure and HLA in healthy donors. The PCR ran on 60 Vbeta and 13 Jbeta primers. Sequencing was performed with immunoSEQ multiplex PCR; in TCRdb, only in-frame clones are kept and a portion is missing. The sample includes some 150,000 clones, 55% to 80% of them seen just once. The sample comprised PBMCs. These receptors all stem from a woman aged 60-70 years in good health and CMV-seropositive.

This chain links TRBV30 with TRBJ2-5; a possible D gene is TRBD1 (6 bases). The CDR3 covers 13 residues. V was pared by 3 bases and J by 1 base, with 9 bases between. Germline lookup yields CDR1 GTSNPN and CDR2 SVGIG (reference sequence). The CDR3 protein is CAWSGQLQETQYF. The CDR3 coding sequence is TGTGCCTGGAGCGGACAGCTCCAAGAGACCCAGTACTTC. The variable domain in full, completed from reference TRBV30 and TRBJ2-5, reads SQTIHQWPATLVQPVGSPLSLECTVEGTSNPNLYWYRQAAGRGLQLLFYSVGIGQISSEVPQNLSASRPQDRQFILSSKKLLLSDSGFYLCAWSGQLQETQYFGPGTRLLVL.

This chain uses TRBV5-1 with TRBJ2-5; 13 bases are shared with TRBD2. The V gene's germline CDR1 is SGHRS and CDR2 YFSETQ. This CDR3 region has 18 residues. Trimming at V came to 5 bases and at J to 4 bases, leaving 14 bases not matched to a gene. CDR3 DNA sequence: TGCGCCAGCAGAGAGGGGACTAGCGGGAAGAGGGGTTTAGAGACCCAGTACTTC. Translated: CASREGTSGKRGLETQYF. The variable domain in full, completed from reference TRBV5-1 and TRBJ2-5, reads KAGVTQTPRYLIKTRGQQVTLSCSPISGHRSVSWYQQTPGQGLQFLFEYFSETQRNKGNFPGRFSGRQFSNSRSEMNVSTLELGDSALYLCASREGTSGKRGLETQYFGPGTRLLVL.

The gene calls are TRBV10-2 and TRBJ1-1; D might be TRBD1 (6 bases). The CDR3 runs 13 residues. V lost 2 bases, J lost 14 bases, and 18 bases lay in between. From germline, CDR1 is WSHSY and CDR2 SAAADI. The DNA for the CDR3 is TGCGCCAGCAGTGAGGGGGAGGGGACAAGAAACTTCTTT. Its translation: CASSEGEGTRNFF.

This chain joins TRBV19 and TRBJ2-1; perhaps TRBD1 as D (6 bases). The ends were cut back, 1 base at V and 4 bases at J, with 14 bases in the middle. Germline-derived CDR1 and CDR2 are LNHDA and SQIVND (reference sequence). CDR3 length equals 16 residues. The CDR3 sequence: CASSIAPTGRYNEQFF. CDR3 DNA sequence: TGTGCCAGTAGTATAGCTCCGACAGGCCGGTACAATGAGCAGTTCTTC.

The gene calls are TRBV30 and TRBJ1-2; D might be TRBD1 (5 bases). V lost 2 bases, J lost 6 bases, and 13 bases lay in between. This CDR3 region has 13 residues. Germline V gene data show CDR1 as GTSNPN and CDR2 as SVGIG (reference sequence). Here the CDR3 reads CAWSLPRGDGYTF. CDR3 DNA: TGTGCCTGGAGTCTCCCCCGGGGGGATGGCTACACCTTC.

CDR3 bases: TGTGCCAGCAGCCTCCCAGGGGACCTAACCTACGAGCAGTACTTC. Its translation is CASSLPGDLTYEQYF. The chain employs TRBV7-6 and TRBJ2-7; TRBD1 might be the D (6 bases). Germline CDR1 SGHVS, CDR2 FNYEAQ. V was cut by 5 bases and J by 2 bases, with 16 bases left in between. The CDR3 length is 15 residues.

In nucleotides, the CDR3 is TGCGCCAGCAGCCAAGACGGGTTACCGGGGCAAGAGACCCAGTACTTC. Translated, it gives CASSQDGLPGQETQYF. This chain uses TRBV4-3 with TRBJ2-5; possibly TRBD2 for D (5 bases). CDR1 and CDR2 (germline): LGHNA, YSLEER. Trimming stripped 0 bases from V and 2 bases from J, with 13 bases between. CDR3 length equals 16 residues.

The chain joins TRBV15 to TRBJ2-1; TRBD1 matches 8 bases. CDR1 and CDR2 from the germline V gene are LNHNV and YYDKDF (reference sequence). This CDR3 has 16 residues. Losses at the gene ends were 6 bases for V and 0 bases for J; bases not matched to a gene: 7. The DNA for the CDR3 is TGTGCCACCAGTCAGGGACAGGCGGGCTCCTACAATGAGCAGTTCTTC. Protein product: CATSQGQAGSYNEQFF.

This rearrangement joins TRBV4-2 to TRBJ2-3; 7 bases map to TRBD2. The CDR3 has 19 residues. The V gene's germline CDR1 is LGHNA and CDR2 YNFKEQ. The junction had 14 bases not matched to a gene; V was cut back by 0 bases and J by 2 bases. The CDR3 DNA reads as TGTGCCAGCAGCCAAGAGGAGGCGGGAGTTCGAAGATACACAGATACGCAGTATTTT. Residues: CASSQEEAGVRRYTDTQYF.

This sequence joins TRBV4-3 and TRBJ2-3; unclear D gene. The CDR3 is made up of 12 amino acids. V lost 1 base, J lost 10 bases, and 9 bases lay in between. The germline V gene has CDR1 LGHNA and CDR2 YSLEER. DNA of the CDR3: TGCGCCAGCAGCCAAGGGGTAGAGGCGCAGTATTTT. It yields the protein CASSQGVEAQYF.

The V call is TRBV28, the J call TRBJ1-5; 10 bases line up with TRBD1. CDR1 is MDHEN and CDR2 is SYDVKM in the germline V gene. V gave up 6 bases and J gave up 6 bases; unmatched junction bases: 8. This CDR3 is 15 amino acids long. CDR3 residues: CASSFDRGQSQPQHF. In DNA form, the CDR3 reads TGTGCCAGCAGCTTCGACAGGGGGCAAAGTCAGCCCCAGCATTTT.

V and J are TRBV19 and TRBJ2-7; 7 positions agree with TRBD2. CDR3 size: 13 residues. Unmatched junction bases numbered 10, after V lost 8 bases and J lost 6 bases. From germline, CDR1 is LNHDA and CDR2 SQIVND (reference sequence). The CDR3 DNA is TGTGCCAGTGGGGTTGGGCTAGCGGTCGAGCAGTACTTC. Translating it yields CASGVGLAVEQYF.

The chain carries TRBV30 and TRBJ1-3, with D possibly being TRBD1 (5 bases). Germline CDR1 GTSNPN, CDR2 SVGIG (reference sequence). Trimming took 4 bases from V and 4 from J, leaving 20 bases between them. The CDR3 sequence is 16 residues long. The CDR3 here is CAWTLLIRGEGNTIYF. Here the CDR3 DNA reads TGTGCCTGGACCTTACTCATTCGGGGGGAAGGAAACACCATATATTTT. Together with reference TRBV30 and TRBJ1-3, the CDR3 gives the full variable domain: SQTIHQWPATLVQPVGSPLSLECTVEGTSNPNLYWYRQAAGRGLQLLFYSVGIGQISSEVPQNLSASRPQDRQFILSSKKLLLSDSGFYLCAWTLLIRGEGNTIYFGEGSWLTVV.

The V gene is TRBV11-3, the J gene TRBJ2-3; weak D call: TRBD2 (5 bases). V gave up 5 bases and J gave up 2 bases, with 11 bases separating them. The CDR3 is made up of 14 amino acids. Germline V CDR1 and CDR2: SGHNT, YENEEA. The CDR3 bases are TGTGCCAGCAGCCCTCAGCGGTCCACAGATACGCAGTATTTT. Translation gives CASSPQRSTDTQYF.

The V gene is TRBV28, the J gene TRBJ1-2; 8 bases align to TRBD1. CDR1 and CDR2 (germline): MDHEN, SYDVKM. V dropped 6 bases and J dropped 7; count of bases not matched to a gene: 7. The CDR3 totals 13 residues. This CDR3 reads CASSVRGLRGYTF. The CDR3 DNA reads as TGTGCCAGCAGCGTCAGGGGGCTTCGTGGCTACACCTTC.